This T cell receptor (beta chain) was found in a study of blood T cell repertoires in COVID-19. Trimming shortened V by 5 bases and J by 0 bases, and 11 bases separated the two germline ends. Germline V gene lookup returns CDR1 MNHNY and CDR2 SVGAGI (reference sequence). The CDR3 runs 15 residues. Method: immunoSEQ multiplex PCR; TCRdb's copy keeps in-frame clones and lacks some. The sample contains over 100,000 clones, 65% to 90% of which appear only once. The V gene is TRBV6-6, the J gene TRBJ1-5, with D possibly matching TRBD1 (6 bases). This sequence was found in a man older than 75 with acute or convalescent COVID-19. The sample comprised peripheral blood. CDR3 residues: CASSHHRVSNQPQHF. The CDR3 bases are TGTGCCAGCAGTCATCACAGGGTTAGCAATCAGCCCCAGCATTTT.